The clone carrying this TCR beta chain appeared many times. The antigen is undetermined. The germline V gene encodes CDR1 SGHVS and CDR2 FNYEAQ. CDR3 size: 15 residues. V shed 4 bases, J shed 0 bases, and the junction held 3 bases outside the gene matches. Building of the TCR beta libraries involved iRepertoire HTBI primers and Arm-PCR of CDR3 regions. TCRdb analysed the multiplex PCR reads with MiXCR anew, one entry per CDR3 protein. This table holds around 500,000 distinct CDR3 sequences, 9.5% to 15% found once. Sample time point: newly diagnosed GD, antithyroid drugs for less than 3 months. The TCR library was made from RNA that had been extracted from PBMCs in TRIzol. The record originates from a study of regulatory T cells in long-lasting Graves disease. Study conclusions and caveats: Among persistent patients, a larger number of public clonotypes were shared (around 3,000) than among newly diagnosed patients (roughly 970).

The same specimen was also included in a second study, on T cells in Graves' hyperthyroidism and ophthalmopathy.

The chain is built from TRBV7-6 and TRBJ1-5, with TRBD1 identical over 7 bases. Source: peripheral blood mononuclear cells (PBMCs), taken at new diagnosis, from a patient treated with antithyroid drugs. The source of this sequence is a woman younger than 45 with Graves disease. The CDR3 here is CASSSGQFSNQPQHF. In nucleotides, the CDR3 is TGTGCCAGCAGCTCGGGACAGTTTAGCAATCAGCCCCAGCATTTT.